This T cell receptor beta chain is drawn from a study of cytomegalovirus exposure and HLA in healthy donors. General study points: A later analysis found that most CMV-associated TCR beta chains appeared HLA-restricted. As was reported, the classifier diagnosed cytomegalovirus status with high specificity and sensitivity. TRBV6-2, TRBV6-3 and other indistinguishable V segments were excluded.

With 60 Vbeta and 13 Jbeta primers, the PCR was carried out. Only in-frame clones appear in the TCRdb table, and some are missing; sequencing was by immunoSEQ multiplex PCR. The sample shows more than 85,000 clones, 65% to 80% of them seen only once. This clone has just a few counts. Its antigen is as yet unknown. This CDR3 has 13 residues. Germline-derived CDR1 and CDR2 are MDHEN and SYDVKM. Trimming removed 10 bases at V and 2 bases at J, with 12 bases between. This sequence was found in a male donor in good health and CMV-seronegative. This chain uses TRBV28 with TRBJ1-5; D is perhaps TRBD1 (5 bases). Material: PBMCs. CDR3 DNA: TGTGCCATTAGGGGTTCGGGCAATCAGCCCCAGCATTTT. It yields the protein CAIRGSGNQPQHF. Supplemented by reference TRBV28 and TRBJ1-5, the full variable domain reads DVKVTQSSRYLVKRTGEKVFLECVQDMDHENMFWYRQDPGLGLRLIYFSYDVKMKEKGDIPEGYSVSREKKERFSLILESASTNQTSMYLCAIRGSGNQPQHFGDGTRLSIL.